This T cell receptor beta chain was recorded in a study of blood T cell repertoires in COVID-19. Study as a whole: Acute and convalescent COVID-19 specimens originated in the United States, Italy and Spain. In each case, the material was cDNA or gDNA derived from T cells, B-cell-depleted T cells, or PBMCs.

The CDR3 loop spans 11 amino acids. Germline V gene sequence: CDR1 SQVTM, CDR2 ANQGSEA. V gave up 2 bases and J gave up 3 bases, with 5 bases separating them. The repertoire was sequenced with immunoSEQ multiplex PCR; TCRdb's copy has only in-frame clones and lacks some. Of hundreds of thousands of clones listed, 80% to 90% are singletons. The source of this sequence is a man over 45 with COVID-19, enrolled during active disease. The sequenced sample consisted of peripheral blood. The chain recombines TRBV29-1 with TRBJ2-7; weak D call: TRBD2 (5 bases). CDR3: CSVERGYEQYF. The DNA of the CDR3 is TGCAGCGTTGAACGGGGCTACGAGCAGTACTTC.